A selection of T cell receptor beta chains follows, all from one sample in a study of blood T cell repertoires in COVID-19. Some clones are missing from TCRdb's copy, which holds only in-frame ones; the method was immunoSEQ multiplex PCR. The sample has around 400,000 clones, roughly 80% seen once. Material: PBMCs or T cells enriched from blood (not recorded which). All receptors come from a woman aged 45-59 years who had recovered from COVID-19. The CDR3 runs from the conserved cysteine through the conserved F or W. The D gene is left open where the match is weak. Some rows have no size entry. The others give once, few or many, or a class for an expanded clone.

clone_size: -; j_call: TRBJ1-2; v_call: TRBV28; d_call: -; cdr3_aa: CASSFLDSTTYGYTF; cdr3_nt: TGTGCCAGCAGTTTCCTGGACAGTACAACCTATGGCTACACCTTC
clone_size: -; j_call: TRBJ1-2; v_call: TRBV30; d_call: -; cdr3_aa: CAWQTGNYGYTF; cdr3_nt: TGTGCCTGGCAAACAGGGAACTATGGCTACACCTTC
clone_size: -; j_call: TRBJ1-2; v_call: TRBV5-5; d_call: -; cdr3_aa: CASSLGPNGNYGYTF; cdr3_nt: TGTGCCAGCAGCTTGGGCCCTAACGGGAACTATGGCTACACCTTC
clone_size: -; j_call: TRBJ2-1; v_call: TRBV3-1/TRBV3-2; d_call: -; cdr3_aa: CASSRDRYNEQFF; cdr3_nt: TGTGCCAGCAGTCGTGACAGGTACAATGAGCAGTTCTTC
clone_size: -; j_call: TRBJ2-7; v_call: TRBV30; d_call: TRBD1; cdr3_aa: CAWAGGQGNEQYF; cdr3_nt: TGTGCCTGGGCCGGGGGACAGGGAAACGAGCAGTACTTC
clone_size: -; j_call: TRBJ1-1; v_call: TRBV3-1/TRBV3-2; d_call: -; cdr3_aa: CASSQIRGGVTEAFF; cdr3_nt: TGTGCCAGCAGCCAAATTCGCGGGGGCGTCACTGAAGCTTTCTTT
clone_size: few; j_call: TRBJ1-2; v_call: TRBV6-1; d_call: -; cdr3_aa: CASSESGGLYGYTF; cdr3_nt: TGTGCCAGCAGTGAATCCGGGGGTCTCTATGGCTACACCTTC
clone_size: -; j_call: TRBJ1-1; v_call: TRBV5-6; d_call: TRBD1; cdr3_aa: CASSQRGQLLNTEAFF; cdr3_nt: TGTGCCAGCAGCCAACGGGGACAGCTCTTGAACACTGAAGCTTTCTTT
clone_size: once; j_call: TRBJ2-1; v_call: TRBV19; d_call: TRBD2; cdr3_aa: CASSTGTSGRADEQFF; cdr3_nt: TGTGCCAGTAGTACGGGGACTAGCGGGAGGGCCGATGAGCAGTTCTTC
clone_size: -; j_call: TRBJ1-2; v_call: TRBV27; d_call: TRBD1; cdr3_aa: CASRATTGSGGYTF; cdr3_nt: TGTGCCAGCAGGGCGACGACAGGGAGTGGAGGCTACACCTTC
clone_size: -; j_call: TRBJ2-1; v_call: TRBV7-8; d_call: TRBD2; cdr3_aa: CASSTRAGGPFNEQFF; cdr3_nt: TGTGCCAGCAGTACTCGAGCGGGGGGGCCTTTCAATGAGCAGTTCTTC
clone_size: -; j_call: TRBJ2-7; v_call: TRBV27; d_call: TRBD2; cdr3_aa: CASSLLAPIAGRTYEQYF; cdr3_nt: TGTGCCAGCAGTTTATTGGCCCCCATAGCGGGACGGACCTACGAGCAGTACTTC
clone_size: -; j_call: TRBJ2-1; v_call: TRBV19; d_call: -; cdr3_aa: CASSIVAGQPEQFF; cdr3_nt: TGTGCCAGTAGTATAGTCGCGGGCCAACCGGAGCAGTTCTTC
clone_size: -; j_call: TRBJ1-5; v_call: TRBV2; d_call: -; cdr3_aa: CASSEVWQATNQPQHF; cdr3_nt: TGTGCCAGCAGTGAAGTATGGCAGGCGACAAATCAGCCCCAGCATTTT
clone_size: -; j_call: TRBJ1-2; v_call: TRBV7-9; d_call: -; cdr3_aa: CASSLAGGGNYGYTF; cdr3_nt: TGTGCCAGCAGCTTAGCTGGGGGCGGGAACTATGGCTACACCTTC
clone_size: -; j_call: TRBJ2-2; v_call: TRBV7-3; d_call: -; cdr3_aa: CASSLGGTGELFF; cdr3_nt: TGTGCCAGCAGCTTAGGAGGCACCGGGGAGCTGTTTTTT
clone_size: once; j_call: TRBJ2-5; v_call: TRBV15; d_call: TRBD2; cdr3_aa: CATSGGLAGGETQYF; cdr3_nt: TGTGCCACCAGCGGGGGACTAGCGGGAGGAGAGACCCAGTACTTC
clone_size: -; j_call: TRBJ1-6; v_call: TRBV5-1; d_call: -; cdr3_aa: CASSVTPGVNNSPLHF; cdr3_nt: TGCGCCAGCAGCGTAACCCCGGGGGTAAATAATTCACCCCTCCACTTT
clone_size: -; j_call: TRBJ2-1; v_call: TRBV30; d_call: -; cdr3_aa: CAWSVRGPNEQFF; cdr3_nt: TGTGCCTGGAGTGTGAGAGGCCCCAATGAGCAGTTCTTC
clone_size: -; j_call: TRBJ2-1; v_call: TRBV27; d_call: -; cdr3_aa: CASSLLGGNRVNEQFF; cdr3_nt: TGTGCCAGCAGTTTACTCGGCGGGAATAGGGTTAATGAGCAGTTCTTC
clone_size: -; j_call: TRBJ1-2; v_call: TRBV7-2; d_call: -; cdr3_aa: CATDTPGLRLRGYTF; cdr3_nt: TGTGCCACCGATACTCCAGGCCTCCGGCTGCGTGGCTACACCTTC
clone_size: many; j_call: TRBJ2-1; v_call: TRBV5-8; d_call: -; cdr3_aa: CASSPIHSQQFF; cdr3_nt: TGTGCCAGCAGCCCGATTCACAGTCAACAGTTCTTC
clone_size: -; j_call: TRBJ2-1; v_call: TRBV19; d_call: TRBD2; cdr3_aa: CASSLTGTSGYNEQFF; cdr3_nt: TGTGCCAGTAGTCTGACCGGGACTAGCGGGTACAATGAGCAGTTCTTC
clone_size: -; j_call: TRBJ1-4; v_call: TRBV4-3; d_call: TRBD1; cdr3_aa: CASSQDLMTGIEKLFF; cdr3_nt: TGCGCCAGCAGCCAAGATCTGATGACAGGGATTGAAAAACTGTTTTTT
clone_size: -; j_call: TRBJ2-1; v_call: TRBV7-9; d_call: -; cdr3_aa: CASSLVLQFF; cdr3_nt: TGTGCCAGCAGCTTAGTACTCCAGTTCTTC
clone_size: once; j_call: TRBJ2-7; v_call: TRBV9; d_call: TRBD1; cdr3_aa: CASSFREGDSLSSYEQYF; cdr3_nt: TGTGCCAGCAGCTTCCGCGAAGGGGACAGTCTAAGCTCCTACGAGCAGTACTTC
clone_size: once; j_call: TRBJ1-3; v_call: TRBV11-3; d_call: -; cdr3_aa: CASGQVRFGNTIYF; cdr3_nt: TGTGCCAGCGGGCAGGTTCGTTTTGGAAACACCATATATTTT
clone_size: -; j_call: TRBJ1-5; v_call: TRBV6-2/TRBV6-3; d_call: -; cdr3_aa: CASSYRRGASNQPQHF; cdr3_nt: TGTGCCAGCAGTTACCGCCGCGGGGCAAGCAATCAGCCCCAGCATTTT
clone_size: many; j_call: TRBJ1-1; v_call: TRBV7-3; d_call: -; cdr3_aa: CASSLTGRTEAFF; cdr3_nt: TGTGCCAGCAGCTTAACGGGGCGCACTGAAGCTTTCTTT
clone_size: once; j_call: TRBJ1-4; v_call: TRBV5-6; d_call: -; cdr3_aa: CASSLAVGGIEKLFF; cdr3_nt: TGTGCCAGCAGCTTGGCCGTAGGGGGAATTGAAAAACTGTTTTTT
clone_size: -; j_call: TRBJ1-5; v_call: TRBV6-2/TRBV6-3; d_call: TRBD1; cdr3_aa: CASSRDRDQPQHF; cdr3_nt: TGTGCCAGCAGTCGGGACAGGGATCAGCCCCAGCATTTT